Sequencing of this T cell receptor (beta chain) was carried out in a study of CD8 T cells in Susac syndrome. As for the study in general: Of the sequenced Susac syndrome patients, about six had active disease and fewer than ten were in remission. Patients with Susac syndrome had blood drawn and were at that point therapy-naive, on corticosteroids, or on intravenous immunoglobulin alone. Findings and limits, study-wide: A relatively small number of individuals underwent TCR sequencing and HLA analysis.

CDR1 SEHNR and CDR2 FQNEAQ come from the germline V gene (reference sequence). CDR3 length: 13 amino acids. V shed 3 bases and J shed 4 bases, with 7 bases lying between them. With regard to this clonotype: Its antigen is undetermined.

When the RNA was reverse transcribed, random hexamers were used with an input of 0.5 to 1 ug. TCRdb re-derived calls from the immunoSEQ multiplex PCR reads in MiXCR, one entry per CDR3 protein. This repertoire shows some 77,000 distinct CDR3 sequences, around 93% found once; its top ten account for over 0.5%. The specimen was CD4+ T cells from PBMCs. The V call is TRBV7-9, the J call TRBJ1-5; no reliable D call. The sequence was obtained from a human donor with Susac syndrome. As DNA, the CDR3 is TGTGCCAGCAGCTTTACGGTTAATCAGCCCCAGCATTTT. Its protein product is CASSFTVNQPQHF.